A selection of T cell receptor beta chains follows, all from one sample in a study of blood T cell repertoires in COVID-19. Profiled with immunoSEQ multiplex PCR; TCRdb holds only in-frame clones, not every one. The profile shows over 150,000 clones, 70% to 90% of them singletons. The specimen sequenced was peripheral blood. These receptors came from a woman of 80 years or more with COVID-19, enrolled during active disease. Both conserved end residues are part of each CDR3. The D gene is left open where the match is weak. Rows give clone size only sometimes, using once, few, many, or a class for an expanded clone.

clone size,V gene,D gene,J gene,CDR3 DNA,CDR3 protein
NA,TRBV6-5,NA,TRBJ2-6,TGTGCCAGCAGTTATCTAATAGCTGGCGGGGCCAACGTCCTGACTTTC,CASSYLIAGGANVLTF
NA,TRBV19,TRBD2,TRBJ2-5,TGTGCCAGTAGTGCGTCTCCCACTAGCGGGAGGGCCGGGGAGACCCAGTACTTC,CASSASPTSGRAGETQYF
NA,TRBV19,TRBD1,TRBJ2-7,TGTGCCAGTAGTCCCTATCGAGGACAGGGGCACGAGCAGTACTTC,CASSPYRGQGHEQYF
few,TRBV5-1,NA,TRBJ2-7,TGCGCCAGCAGCTGGGAGGGGACACCTATCTACGAGCAGTACTTC,CASSWEGTPIYEQYF
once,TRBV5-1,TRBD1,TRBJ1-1,TGCGCCAGCAGCTTGGCCGGGACAGGGGGCGTCGGGGCTTTCTTT,CASSLAGTGGVGAFF
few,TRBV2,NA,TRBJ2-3,TGTGCCAGCAGTGAATACTCTAGCACAGATACGCAGTATTTT,CASSEYSSTDTQYF
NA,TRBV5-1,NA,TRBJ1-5,TGCGCCAGCAGCCCGGAGGGGAATCAGCCCCAGCATTTT,CASSPEGNQPQHF
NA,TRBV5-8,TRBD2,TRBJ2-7,TGTGCCAGCAGCTTGTTTTTTGGGACTAGTTTTTACGAGCAGTACTTC,CASSLFFGTSFYEQYF
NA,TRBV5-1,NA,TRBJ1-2,TGCGCCAGCAGCCCGGACAGACCTAACTATGGCTACACCTTC,CASSPDRPNYGYTF
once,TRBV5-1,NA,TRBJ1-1,TGCGCCAGCAGCTTGTTCACAGGGTACCTTCGGAACACTGAAGCTTTCTTT,CASSLFTGYLRNTEAFF
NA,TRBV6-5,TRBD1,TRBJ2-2,TGTGCCAGCAGCCGGGACAGGGGAAACACCGGGGAGCTGTTTTTT,CASSRDRGNTGELFF
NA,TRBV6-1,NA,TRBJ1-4,TGTGCCAGCAGTGAATTCGGGGTAGCTAATGAAAAACTGTTTTTT,CASSEFGVANEKLFF
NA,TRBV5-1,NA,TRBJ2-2,TGCGCCAGCAGCTGGCGGGACAACACCGGGGAGCTGTTTTTT,CASSWRDNTGELFF
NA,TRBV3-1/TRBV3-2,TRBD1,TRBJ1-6,TGTGCCAGCAGCCCTAGACAGGGTCCCAATTCACCCCTCCACTTT,CASSPRQGPNSPLHF
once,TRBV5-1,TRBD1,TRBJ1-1,TGCGCCAGCATCCTGGGGGGACAGGGTGAGGCTTTCTTT,CASILGGQGEAFF
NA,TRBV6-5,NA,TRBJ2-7,TGTGCCAGCAGGCGGACAGCAGCCTACGAGCAGTACTTC,CASRRTAAYEQYF
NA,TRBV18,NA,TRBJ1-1,TGTGCCAGCTCCGCACCTAATGCAGGGAACACTGAAGCTTTCTTT,CASSAPNAGNTEAFF
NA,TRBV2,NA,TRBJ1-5,TGTGCCAGCAGTGAGCTTCGGACAGTTCAGCCCCAGCATTTT,CASSELRTVQPQHF
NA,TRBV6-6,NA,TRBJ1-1,TGTGCCAGCAGTGCACTCGGGGCTGAAGCTTTCTTT,CASSALGAEAFF
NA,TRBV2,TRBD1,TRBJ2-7,TGTGCCAGCAGGGACAGGGGGTACGAGCAGTACTTC,CASRDRGYEQYF
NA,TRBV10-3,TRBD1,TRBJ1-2,TGTGCCATCAAGGGGACAGGCTGGGGCTACACCTTC,CAIKGTGWGYTF
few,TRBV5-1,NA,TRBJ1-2,TGCGCCAGCAGCTTGGACTTACAGGGAGGCTACACCTTC,CASSLDLQGGYTF
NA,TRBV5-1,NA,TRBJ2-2,TGCGCCAGCAGCTTGGGTTCGGGGGAGACCGGGGAGCTGTTTTTT,CASSLGSGETGELFF
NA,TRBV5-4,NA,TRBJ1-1,TGTGCCAGCAGCCCGACCCTAAACAGTGAAGCTTTCTTT,CASSPTLNSEAFF
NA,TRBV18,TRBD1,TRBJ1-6,TGTGCCAGCTCACCACGAGACCGGGACAGGGGCGCGGCGCCCCTCCACTTT,CASSPRDRDRGAAPLHF
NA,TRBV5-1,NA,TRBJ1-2,TGCGCCAGCAGCTTGAGGGAGGGTGGCTATGGCTACACCTTC,CASSLREGGYGYTF